The 24 T cell receptor beta chains reported below all come from one sample, sequenced in a study of cytomegalovirus exposure and HLA in healthy donors. PCR was performed using 60 Vbeta and 13 Jbeta primers. The method was immunoSEQ multiplex PCR; TCRdb's version includes in-frame clones alone and lacks a portion of them. The sample yields about 220,000 clones, more than 60% seen once. The material sequenced was PBMCs. The receptors here all came from a woman in her thirties in good health and CMV-seronegative.

The table lists this clone with a few counts. This may come from a read error, since a much larger clone is one base off. The chain employs TRBV6-1 and TRBJ2-3, with 12 positions matching TRBD1. Trimming at V came to 3 bases and at J to 4 bases, leaving 2 bases not matched to a gene. The CDR3 contains 15 residues. The V gene's germline CDR1 is MNHNS and CDR2 SASEGT. This chain's CDR3 is CASSDGTGGADTQYF. The CDR3 coding sequence is TGTGCCAGCAGTGACGGGACAGGGGGCGCAGATACGCAGTATTTT.

The V and J genes are TRBV28 and TRBJ2-2; 8 positions agree with TRBD2. CDR3 length equals 15 residues. V was clipped by 8 bases and J by 3 bases; unmatched bases: 8. Germline V gene lookup returns CDR1 MDHEN and CDR2 SYDVKM. CDR3 region: CASGVGGGYTGELFF. The CDR3 nucleotides read TGTGCCAGCGGCGTCGGGGGGGGATACACCGGGGAGCTGTTTTTT.

The chain employs TRBV11-3 and TRBJ2-6; 7 bases match TRBD1. Trimming took 5 bases from V and 0 from J; bases not matched to a gene: 13. Germline CDR1 SGHNT, CDR2 YENEEA. This CDR3 is 19 amino acids long. DNA for the CDR3: TGTGCCAGCAGCCACACCCCCGGGACAGCAGTCTCTGGGGCCAACGTCCTGACTTTC. Encoded protein: CASSHTPGTAVSGANVLTF.

This clone appeared a few times. This rearrangement joins TRBV7-3 to TRBJ1-1; the D is unclear. Germline V gene data show CDR1 as SGHTA and CDR2 as FQGTGA. V gave up 3 bases and J gave up 0 bases, with 5 bases separating them. CDR3 length: 13 residues. This CDR3 reads CASSFNMNTEAFF. CDR3 sequence (DNA): TGTGCCAGCAGCTTCAACATGAACACTGAAGCTTTCTTT.

The chain is built from TRBV18 and TRBJ1-2; 12 bases are a match to TRBD1. This CDR3 contains 16 residues. The junction had 7 bases not matched to a gene; V was cut back by 4 bases and J by 4 bases. Germline loops: CDR1 KGHSH, CDR2 LQKENI. The CDR3 loop is CASSLGTGGAGYGYTF. In DNA form, the CDR3 reads TGTGCCAGCTCACTAGGGACAGGGGGCGCCGGCTATGGCTACACCTTC. Full variable domain (rest looked up from reference TRBV18 and TRBJ1-2): NAGVMQNPRHLVRRRGQEARLRCSPMKGHSHVYWYRQLPEEGLKFMVYLQKENIIDESGMPKERFSAEFPKEGPSILRIQQVVRGDSAAYFCASSLGTGGAGYGYTFGSGTRLTVV.

This chain links TRBV21-1 with TRBJ2-7; the table assigns TRBD2, which was not confirmed against the DNA. TRBV21-1 is classified as a pseudogene. The length of the CDR3 is 16 residues. The CDR3 DNA reads TGTGCCAGCAGCAAATCGGTCGAGCGGCATCGATACGAGCAGTACTTC. Protein: CASSKSVERHRYEQYF.

This clone has just one count. The chain recombines TRBV7-9 with TRBJ2-2; 10 bases match TRBD2. Germline CDR1 and CDR2: SEHNR and FQNEAQ (reference sequence). With V trimmed by 5 bases and J by 5 bases, 8 bases remained unmatched. This CDR3 spans 16 amino acids. The chain's CDR3 is CASSITGTSATGELFF. CDR3 bases: TGTGCCAGCAGCATTACCGGGACTAGCGCAACCGGGGAGCTGTTTTTT.

Written as DNA, the CDR3 is TGTGCCAGCAGTGAATATAGCTCGGGGTTTCGCACTGAAGCTTTCTTT. Protein sequence: CASSEYSSGFRTEAFF. The chain combines TRBV25-1 with TRBJ1-1; D uncertain. The CDR3 consists of 16 residues. Trimming took off 0 bases at V and 4 bases at J, with 15 bases between the two ends. Germline V gives CDR1 MGHDK, CDR2 SYGVNS.

The V call is TRBV18, the J call TRBJ1-3, with 7 bases aligning to TRBD1. The ends lost 2 bases at V and 2 bases at J; junction bases unmatched: 6. Germline CDR1 reads KGHSH; CDR2 reads LQKENI. The CDR3 contains 16 residues. CDR3 loop: CASSPGQAVTGNTIYF. DNA of the CDR3: TGTGCCAGCTCACCAGGACAGGCAGTTACTGGAAACACCATATATTTT.

The chain employs TRBV19 and TRBJ2-2; 9 nucleotides agree with TRBD1. The CDR3 covers 17 residues. Germline V gene sequence: CDR1 LNHDA, CDR2 SQIVND (reference sequence). The V and J ends lost 2 bases and 3 bases, in that order; junction bases with no gene match: 7. The CDR3 here is CASSIFGRQGDTGELFF. DNA of the CDR3: TGTGCCAGTAGTATATTTGGGAGACAGGGGGACACCGGGGAGCTGTTTTTT.

The CDR3 coding sequence is TGTGCCAGCAGCCTTCAATTCGGTAACACCGGGGAGCTGTTTTTT. It is translated as CASSLQFGNTGELFF. The chain links TRBV7-3 to TRBJ2-2; no clear D gene. Germline V gene lookup returns CDR1 SGHTA and CDR2 FQGTGA. This CDR3 is built from 15 residues. V was clipped by 5 bases and J by 2 bases, with 12 bases between them.

The chain uses TRBV7-8 and TRBJ2-7, with TRBD1 matching 9 bases. Germline V gives CDR1 SGHVS, CDR2 FQNEAQ. This CDR3 has 16 amino acids. Trimming removed 1 base from V and 3 bases from J; junction bases left unmatched: 7. CDR3 region: CASSLVSATGGYEQYF. The CDR3 DNA reads TGTGCCAGCAGCTTAGTCTCAGCGACAGGGGGCTACGAGCAGTACTTC.

The table lists this clone with a count of one. In the same sample, other DNA sequences code for this CDR3. This chain uses TRBV10-1 with TRBJ1-1, with D possibly TRBD1 on 5 matching bases. This CDR3 is 11 amino acids long. Germline assignment: CDR1 WNHNN and CDR2 SYGVQD (reference sequence). The germline V and J ends were trimmed by 6 bases and 4 bases, with 6 bases remaining between them. In nucleotides, the CDR3 is TGCGCCAGCAGCCAGGGCACTGAAGCTTTCTTT. Its protein product is CASSQGTEAFF.

The gene calls are TRBV7-2 and TRBJ1-6; D possibly corresponds to TRBD1 (5 bases). This CDR3 is 15 amino acids long. Germline-derived CDR1 and CDR2 are SGHTA and FQGNSA. The V end was cut by 1 base, the J end by 5 bases, with 9 bases between. In DNA form, the CDR3 reads TGTGCCAGCAGCTTAGGTCCGGGGGATAATTCACCCCTCCACTTT. It yields the protein CASSLGPGDNSPLHF. Supplemented by reference TRBV7-2 and TRBJ1-6, the full variable domain reads GAGVSQSPSNKVTEKGKDVELRCDPISGHTALYWYRQSLGQGLEFLIYFQGNSAPDKSGLPSDRFSAERTGGSVSTLTIQRTQQEDSAVYLCASSLGPGDNSPLHFGNGTRLTVT.

The chain recombines TRBV19 with TRBJ1-3; 8 nucleotides align to TRBD1. V dropped 1 base and J dropped 0; count of bases not matched to a gene: 2. CDR1 is LNHDA, CDR2 SQIVND, per germline (reference sequence). The CDR3 runs 16 residues. The CDR3 sequence is CASSIAGTGSGNTIYF. As DNA, the CDR3 is TGTGCCAGTAGTATAGCGGGGACAGGCTCTGGAAACACCATATATTTT.

The chain combines TRBV10-2 with TRBJ1-2, with 7 bases matching TRBD1. Germline CDR1 and CDR2: WSHSY and SAAADI. The CDR3 loop spans 13 amino acids. After removal of 5 bases from V and 4 bases from J, the junction contained 4 bases not matched to a gene. This CDR3 reads CASSQGVGYGYTF. The CDR3 DNA reads as TGCGCCAGCAGTCAGGGGGTGGGCTATGGCTACACCTTC.

For this clone: Its ends do not fully match the called genes, so a read error is possible. V gene TRBV11-2 combines with J gene TRBJ2-5, with D possibly matching TRBD2 (5 bases). The germline gives CDR1 SGHAT, CDR2 FQNNGV. The CDR3 is 12 residues long. The CDR3 nucleotides are TGTGACAGCAGCTTAGGTGAGGGGACCCAGTACTTC. Translated, it gives CDSSLGEGTQYF. Together with reference TRBV11-2 and TRBJ2-5, the CDR3 gives the full variable domain: EAGVAQSPRYKIIEKRQSVAFWCNPISGHATLYWYQQILGQGPKLLIQFQNNGVVDDSQLPKDRFSAERLKGVDSTLKIQPAKLEDSAVYLCDSSLGEGTQYFGPGTRLLVL.

The chain has TRBV7-6 and TRBJ2-1; the match to TRBD1 covers 8 bases. This CDR3 contains 14 residues. Unmatched junction bases numbered 5, after V lost 3 bases and J lost 7 bases. The germline CDR1 and CDR2 sequences are SGHVS and FNYEAQ. The CDR3 coding sequence is TGTGCCAGCAGCTTTCGGACAGGGAATAATGAGCAGTTCTTC. Its translation: CASSFRTGNNEQFF.

This sequence joins TRBV28 and TRBJ2-1, with 9 bases identical to TRBD2. Germline assignment: CDR1 MDHEN and CDR2 SYDVKM. V dropped 7 bases and J dropped 9; count of bases not matched to a gene: 10. The CDR3 has 14 amino acids. The CDR3 sequence: CASITLSGSGEQFF. CDR3 nucleotides: TGTGCCAGCATCACCCTTAGCGGGAGTGGTGAGCAGTTCTTC. The full variable domain, with the rest looked up from reference TRBV28 and TRBJ2-1, is DVKVTQSSRYLVKRTGEKVFLECVQDMDHENMFWYRQDPGLGLRLIYFSYDVKMKEKGDIPEGYSVSREKKERFSLILESASTNQTSMYLCASITLSGSGEQFFGPGTRLTVL.

V usage is TRBV7-8 and J usage is TRBJ2-5, with 11 positions matching TRBD2. V lost 1 base and J lost 9; bases outside the gene matches: 13. CDR1 and CDR2 (germline): SGHVS, FQNEAQ. This CDR3 is 17 amino acids long. In nucleotides, the CDR3 is TGTGCCAGCAGCTTAGGTCGACTAGCGGGATATCGGGAGGCCCAGTACTTC. Translating gives CASSLGRLAGYREAQYF.

The chain has TRBV2 and TRBJ2-5, with D uncertain. Germline values: CDR1 SNHLY, CDR2 FYNNEI. Trimming removed 4 bases from V and 7 bases from J, with 4 bases in between. CDR3 length: 10 residues. The CDR3 DNA reads as TGTGCCAGCAGTGTTCGGACCCAGTACTTC. Amino acid sequence: CASSVRTQYF.

This chain uses TRBV30 with TRBJ2-3; possible D gene TRBD1, 5 bases. The CDR3 has 14 amino acids. Trimming left V 4 bases short and J 2 bases short, with 13 bases between. Germline V gene data show CDR1 as GTSNPN and CDR2 as SVGIG (reference sequence). The CDR3: CAWTQGSYTDTQYF. For the CDR3, the DNA is TGTGCCTGGACTCAGGGCAGCTACACAGATACGCAGTATTTT. Complete variable domain (other parts from reference TRBV30 and TRBJ2-3): SQTIHQWPATLVQPVGSPLSLECTVEGTSNPNLYWYRQAAGRGLQLLFYSVGIGQISSEVPQNLSASRPQDRQFILSSKKLLLSDSGFYLCAWTQGSYTDTQYFGPGTRLTVL.

The rearrangement links TRBV30 to TRBJ1-5; weak D call: TRBD1 (6 bases). Germline V gene sequence: CDR1 GTSNPN, CDR2 SVGIG (reference sequence). There are 13 residues in the CDR3. Trimming left V 4 bases short and J 3 bases short, with 10 bases between. The CDR3 spells CAWTQGPNQPQHF. The CDR3 nucleotides read TGTGCCTGGACCCAGGGGCCCAATCAGCCCCAGCATTTT.

The chain links TRBV11-3 to TRBJ2-7; 7 bases agree with TRBD1. CDR3 length: 16 residues. The V gene end was trimmed by 2 bases and the J gene end by 0 bases; junction bases not matched to a gene: 7. CDR1 SGHNT and CDR2 YENEEA come from the germline V gene. The CDR3 is CASSLPGQLSSYEQYF. In DNA form, the CDR3 reads TGTGCCAGCAGCTTACCGGGACAGTTAAGCTCCTACGAGCAGTACTTC.